The rows below give T cell receptor beta chains drawn from one sample of a study of post-analysis software for immune sequencing data. TCRdb independently ran MiXCR on the PCR reads; one entry per CDR3 protein. This repertoire shows roughly 540,000 distinct CDR3 sequences, around a third found once; its top ten account for approximately 6%. Sequences were obtained from blood. The receptors come from a girl under 18 with multiple sclerosis. CDR3s include the opening cysteine and the closing phenylalanine or tryptophan. Fields, in order: D gene, clone size, J gene, V gene, CDR3 length, CDR3 DNA, CDR3 protein. D genes are given only for firm matches. The size entry is marked missing in some rows and otherwise reads once, few, many or a size class.

TRBD2 | NA | TRBJ2-3 | TRBV20-1 | 18 | TGCAGTGCGCTAAGGGGCGGGGGGCCGTCTCTATCAGGAAATACGCAGTATTTT | CSALRGGGPSLSGNTQYF
TRBD1 | few | TRBJ2-7 | TRBV20-1 | 14 | TGCAGTGCTAGAGAGGGACAGGGGCTCGACGAGCAGTACTTC | CSAREGQGLDEQYF
TRBD1 | NA | TRBJ2-3 | TRBV5-5 | 16 | TGTGCCAGCAGCCCGACCGGACAGGGACGCACAGATACGCAGTATTTT | CASSPTGQGRTDTQYF
NA | many | TRBJ2-5 | TRBV29-1 | 12 | TGCAGCGTTGAGACGAGGGGGGAGACCCAGTACTTC | CSVETRGETQYF
TRBD1 | NA | TRBJ2-5 | TRBV24-1 | 15 | TGTGCCACCAGTGACCCAGGGACAGCTTGGGAGACCCAGTACTTC | CATSDPGTAWETQYF
NA | few | TRBJ2-7 | TRBV24-1 | 12 | TGTGCCACCAGTCAGGGCCCCTACGAGCAGTACTTC | CATSQGPYEQYF
TRBD1 | NA | TRBJ1-2 | TRBV7-3 | 15 | TGTGCCAGCAGCCCGACAGGGAGAATGGACTATGGCTACACCTTC | CASSPTGRMDYGYTF
NA | few | TRBJ1-5 | TRBV5-1 | 13 | TGCGCCAGCAGCTTGGCCCAGAATCAGCCCCAGCATTTT | CASSLAQNQPQHF
TRBD1 | NA | TRBJ2-7 | TRBV10-3 | 14 | TGTGCCATCAAAGGGACAGCGAGCTCCTACGAGCAGTACTTC | CAIKGTASSYEQYF
NA | once | TRBJ1-5 | TRBV12-3/TRBV12-4 | 13 | TGTGCCAGCAGAGGTGAAGGCAATCAGCCCCAGCATTTT | CASRGEGNQPQHF
TRBD2 | few | TRBJ2-5 | TRBV20-1 | 15 | TGCAGTGCTAGAGCCCCAGCGGGGGTGCAAGAGACCCAGTACTTC | CSARAPAGVQETQYF
TRBD2 | NA | TRBJ2-7 | TRBV4-2 | 16 | TGTGCCAGCAGCCACCGACTAGCGGGGGCTTTCTACGAGCAGTACTTC | CASSHRLAGAFYEQYF
NA | NA | TRBJ1-1 | TRBV4-1 | 15 | TGCGCCAGCAGCCAAGTGGCAGGAGGAGGCACTGAAGCTTTCTTT | CASSQVAGGGTEAFF
TRBD1 | few | TRBJ2-7 | TRBV5-5 | 16 | TGTGCCAGCAGCTTTTCCCGGGACAGGCAAACCTACGAGCAGTACTTC | CASSFSRDRQTYEQYF
NA | NA | TRBJ1-1 | TRBV5-1 | 14 | TGCGCCAGCAGCGAACAGGGACCGAACACTGAAGCTTTCTTT | CASSEQGPNTEAFF
NA | few | TRBJ2-1 | TRBV5-1 | 15 | TGCGCCAGCACCGAGGACTTAGCCCTATACAATGAGCAGTTCTTC | CASTEDLALYNEQFF
TRBD1 | few | TRBJ2-3 | TRBV5-1 | 15 | TGCGCCAGCAGCGAGGGACAGGGGTCGGAAGATACGCAGTATTTT | CASSEGQGSEDTQYF
NA | few | TRBJ1-2 | TRBV10-3 | 16 | TGTGCCATCAATGGGCGGACAGACCGTACTAACTATGGCTACACCTTC | CAINGRTDRTNYGYTF
TRBD2 | NA | TRBJ2-5 | TRBV10-3 | 16 | TGTGCCATCAGAGGGACTAGCGGGGAAGGCCAAGAGACCCAGTACTTC | CAIRGTSGEGQETQYF
NA | few | TRBJ2-6 | TRBV7-6 | 15 | TGTGCCAGCAGCCTTAGGAACTCTGGGGCCAACGTCCTGACTTTC | CASSLRNSGANVLTF
TRBD2 | NA | TRBJ2-5 | TRBV20-1 | 17 | TGCAGTGCTAGTTCTGCGGGGGGCCCATCGAGGGGAGAGACCCAGTACTTC | CSASSAGGPSRGETQYF
NA | NA | TRBJ2-6 | TRBV20-1 | 14 | TGCAGTGCCACCCTCAGGGCTGGGGCCAACGTCCCGACTTTC | CSATLRAGANVPTF
NA | NA | TRBJ1-1 | TRBV5-1 | 13 | TGCGCCAGTCGGTCCGATATGAACACTGAAGCTTTCTTT | CASRSDMNTEAFF
NA | NA | TRBJ1-2 | TRBV20-1 | 10 | TGCAGTGGTGGGGGACTTGGCTACACCTTC | CSGGGLGYTF
NA | NA | TRBJ2-1 | TRBV9 | 16 | TGTGCCAGCAGCGCCCGTCTAGATCCTTCCTACAATGAACAGTTCTTC | CASSARLDPSYNEQFF
NA | NA | TRBJ2-1 | TRBV20-1 | 14 | TGCAGTGCTAGAGATCGGCGATGGACGGCTGAGCAGTTCTTC | CSARDRRWTAEQFF
TRBD1 | few | TRBJ1-2 | TRBV6-1 | 16 | TGTGCCAGCAGTCGACATGGGGGGACAGCTAACTATGGCTACACCTTC | CASSRHGGTANYGYTF
NA | NA | TRBJ1-2 | TRBV2 | 15 | TGTGCCAGCAGTGCCGCAGGGAAGAGTAACTATGGCTACACCTTC | CASSAAGKSNYGYTF
TRBD1 | NA | TRBJ1-2 | TRBV28 | 20 | TGTGCCAGCAGTTCCCCTTCCCCTTCCCCATACAGGGGGGTGGCGAGTGGCTACACCTTC | CASSSPSPSPYRGVASGYTF
NA | few | TRBJ2-7 | TRBV6-5 | 14 | TGTGCCAGCAGTTTCTCGGACAAATACTACGAGCAGTACTTC | CASSFSDKYYEQYF
NA | once | TRBJ2-5 | TRBV20-1 | 13 | TGCAGTGCTAGTGTCTGGGGGCCAGAGACCCAGTACTTC | CSASVWGPETQYF
TRBD1 | NA | TRBJ2-1 | TRBV12-3/TRBV12-4 | 16 | TGTGCCAGCAGTTTTAAGACAGGGGGCTCCTACAATGAGCAGTTCTTC | CASSFKTGGSYNEQFF